This entry describes one TCR beta chain. This sample is drawn from a study of identical twins. CDR3 length: 14 residues. V trimming: 5 bases; J trimming: 4 bases; junction bases outside the gene matches: 5. Germline CDR1 and CDR2: PRHDT and FYEKMQ (reference sequence). TCRdb independently ran MiXCR on the 5' RACE reads; one entry per CDR3 protein. Among about 390,000 distinct CDR3 sequences listed, roughly 9% were seen once. V and J are TRBV13 and TRBJ2-7; 10 positions agree with TRBD1. This TCR was sampled from a woman in her forties or fifties in good health. The source material was naive T cells sorted from blood. The DNA of the CDR3 is TGTGCCAGCAGCGACCGGGACAGGGGTTACGAGCAGTACTTC. This sequence encodes CASSDRDRGYEQYF.